One and the same sample provided the 17 T cell receptor beta chains below, sequenced in a study of cytomegalovirus exposure and HLA in healthy donors. PCR involved 60 Vbeta and 13 Jbeta primers. Sequenced by immunoSEQ multiplex PCR; TCRdb stores in-frame clones only, minus some. The sample lists around 130,000 clones; roughly 74% were seen once. Sample: PBMCs. Receptors were obtained from a man between 40 and 49 years old in good health and CMV-seropositive.

This clone rates as medium-sized. The chain joins TRBV6-6 to TRBJ1-6; TRBD1 might be the D (5 bases). Trimming shortened V by 8 bases and J by 7 bases, and 9 bases separated the two germline ends. Germline V gene data show CDR1 as MNHNY and CDR2 as SVGAGI (reference sequence). This CDR3 has 12 amino acids. This CDR3 is CASVGGNSPLHF. DNA for the CDR3: TGTGCCAGCGTCGGGGGAAATTCACCCCTCCACTTT.

This chain uses TRBV2 with TRBJ2-6; D is perhaps TRBD1 (6 bases). Per the germline V gene, CDR1 is SNHLY and CDR2 is FYNNEI. CDR3 length: 15 residues. V was clipped by 4 bases and J by 0 bases, with 7 bases between them. CDR3 in amino acids: CASSAQGSGANVLTF. The CDR3 DNA is TGTGCCAGCAGTGCACAGGGCTCTGGGGCCAACGTCCTGACTTTC.

This CDR3 is CASTSTGGIRKLFF. CDR3 bases: TGTGCCAGTACCTCGACAGGGGGCATTCGAAAACTGTTTTTT. This chain connects TRBV19 to TRBJ1-4, with TRBD1 matching 10 bases. This CDR3 contains 14 residues. Germline V CDR1 and CDR2: LNHDA, SQIVND (reference sequence). J lost 10 bases, V lost 7 bases, and 9 bases had no gene match.

The chain employs TRBV10-2 and TRBJ1-3; the D is unclear. The CDR3 contains 13 residues. V was trimmed by 2 bases and J by 4 bases, leaving 6 bases between them. Germline V gene lookup returns CDR1 WSHSY and CDR2 SAAADI. The CDR3 DNA sequence: TGCGCCAGCAGTGAGGCGGCGGGAAACACCATATATTTT. Protein sequence: CASSEAAGNTIYF.

This clone has just a few counts. This rearrangement joins TRBV5-1 to TRBJ1-1; tentatively, D is TRBD1 (6 bases). CDR3 length equals 13 residues. CDR1 and CDR2 (germline): SGHRS, YFSETQ. The V end lost 3 bases, the J end lost 6 bases, and 12 bases lay between the germline ends. In DNA, the CDR3 is TGCGCCAGCAGCTCGGACAGCTTCGCTGAAGCTTTCTTT. This sequence encodes CASSSDSFAEAFF.

The V and J genes are TRBV5-5 and TRBJ2-5, with D hard to call. Trimming took 0 bases from V and 4 from J, leaving 10 bases between them. CDR1 is SGHKS, CDR2 YYEKEE, per germline (reference sequence). The CDR3 length is 14 residues. CDR3 in amino acids: CASSLGAVVETQYF. DNA of the CDR3: TGTGCCAGCAGCTTGGGGGCCGTGGTAGAGACCCAGTACTTC.

V is TRBV5-1 and J is TRBJ2-1; the match to TRBD2 covers 7 bases. CDR1 SGHRS and CDR2 YFSETQ come from the germline V gene. The CDR3 loop spans 13 amino acids. With V trimmed by 5 bases and J by 5 bases, 4 bases remained unmatched. The CDR3 is CASRDLADNEQFF. The CDR3 coding sequence is TGCGCCAGCAGAGACCTAGCGGACAATGAGCAGTTCTTC.

This chain links TRBV5-5 with TRBJ2-7; tentative D call: TRBD2 (5 bases). V shed 0 bases and J shed 2 bases, with 15 bases lying between them. This CDR3 contains 16 residues. Germline values: CDR1 SGHKS, CDR2 YYEKEE (reference sequence). The DNA for the CDR3 is TGTGCCAGCAGCTTGGCGGGTAGCGTCCCACCCTACGAGCAGTACTTC. It translates to CASSLAGSVPPYEQYF.

The chain has TRBV27 and TRBJ2-6, with 7 bases matching TRBD1. CDR1 and CDR2 from the germline V gene are MNHEY and SMNVEV (reference sequence). The V segment lost 4 bases and the J segment 0 bases; nucleotides outside the gene matches: 6. The CDR3 contains 17 residues. Written as DNA, the CDR3 is TGTGCCAGCAGTTCGGGACAGTTCAACTCTGGGGCCAACGTCCTGACTTTC. Its protein product is CASSSGQFNSGANVLTF.

The chain carries TRBV15 and TRBJ2-1; D possibly corresponds to TRBD1 (6 bases). This CDR3 has 15 amino acids. Germline V gene data show CDR1 as LNHNV and CDR2 as YYDKDF (reference sequence). Trimming left V 1 base short and J 3 bases short, with 10 bases between. This CDR3 reads CATSRVTGNYNEQFF. In DNA, the CDR3 is TGTGCCACCAGCAGAGTGACAGGCAACTACAATGAGCAGTTCTTC. Looking up the rest from reference TRBV15 and TRBJ2-1 gives the full variable domain: DAMVIQNPRYQVTQFGKPVTLSCSQTLNHNVMYWYQQKSSQAPKLLFHYYDKDFNNEADTPDNFQSRRPNTSFCFLDIRSPGLGDTAMYLCATSRVTGNYNEQFFGPGTRLTVL.

This clone occurred once. V usage is TRBV2 and J usage is TRBJ1-2, with TRBD1 matching over 7 bases. Germline assignment: CDR1 SNHLY and CDR2 FYNNEI. Germline trimming cut 3 bases from V and 7 bases from J; bases unmatched to any gene: 5. This CDR3 comprises 13 residues. CDR3 in DNA: TGTGCCAGCAGTGACGAGGGGGCGAGTGGCTACACCTTC. Amino acid sequence: CASSDEGASGYTF.

This chain uses TRBV7-8 with TRBJ1-1; D gene ambiguous. The CDR3 runs to 11 residues. Germline assignment: CDR1 SGHVS and CDR2 FQNEAQ. Trimming removed 6 bases from V and 5 bases from J, with 7 bases in between. Written as DNA, the CDR3 is TGTGCCAGCAGTTCCCTTACTGAAGCTTTCTTT. Translated, it gives CASSSLTEAFF.

This clone showed up just a few times. This sequence joins TRBV7-2 and TRBJ2-5, with D maybe TRBD1 (7 bases). The CDR3 length is 16 residues. The germline V and J ends were trimmed by 2 bases and 4 bases, with 17 bases remaining between them. CDR1 is SGHTA and CDR2 is FQGNSA in the germline V gene. The CDR3 bases are TGTGCCAGCAGCTTATCGGGCCCCCAGGGGGGAGAGACCCAGTACTTC. Protein sequence: CASSLSGPQGGETQYF.

The gene calls are TRBV27 and TRBJ2-7; 7 bases fit TRBD2. The CDR3 has 14 amino acids. V lost 4 bases and J lost 0; bases outside the gene matches: 3. Germline CDR1 MNHEY, CDR2 SMNVEV (reference sequence). The CDR3 DNA sequence: TGTGCCAGCAGTTCAGGCGGGAGCTCCTACGAGCAGTACTTC. Protein sequence: CASSSGGSSYEQYF.

J is TRBJ2-3 and V is TRBV19, with 9 bases lining up with TRBD2. The CDR3 totals 16 residues. J lost 2 bases, V lost 2 bases, and 5 bases had no gene match. Germline V gene lookup returns CDR1 LNHDA and CDR2 SQIVND (reference sequence). The CDR3 DNA sequence: TGTGCCAGTAGTATATCGACTAGCGGACCCACAGATACGCAGTATTTT. Amino acids: CASSISTSGPTDTQYF.

Worth noting for this clone: Other DNA variants within this sample encode the same CDR3. The J gene is TRBJ2-5, the V gene TRBV18, with 8 bases that match TRBD2. The CDR3 contains 14 residues. Germline V gene sequence: CDR1 KGHSH, CDR2 LQKENI. Trimming removed 0 bases from V and 5 bases from J; junction bases left unmatched: 2. Written as DNA, the CDR3 is TGTGCCAGCTCACCACCGGCGGGGGGCGAGACCCAGTACTTC. Translation gives CASSPPAGGETQYF.

The chain links TRBV27 to TRBJ2-2; TRBD1 matches 11 bases. V was pared by 5 bases and J by 7 bases, with 9 bases of the junction left unmatched. Germline V gene sequence: CDR1 MNHEY, CDR2 SMNVEV (reference sequence). The CDR3 has 16 amino acids. The CDR3 coding sequence is TGTGCCAGCAGTATCGGACAGGGGGCGAATGGCGGGGAGCTGTTTTTT. Translation: CASSIGQGANGGELFF.